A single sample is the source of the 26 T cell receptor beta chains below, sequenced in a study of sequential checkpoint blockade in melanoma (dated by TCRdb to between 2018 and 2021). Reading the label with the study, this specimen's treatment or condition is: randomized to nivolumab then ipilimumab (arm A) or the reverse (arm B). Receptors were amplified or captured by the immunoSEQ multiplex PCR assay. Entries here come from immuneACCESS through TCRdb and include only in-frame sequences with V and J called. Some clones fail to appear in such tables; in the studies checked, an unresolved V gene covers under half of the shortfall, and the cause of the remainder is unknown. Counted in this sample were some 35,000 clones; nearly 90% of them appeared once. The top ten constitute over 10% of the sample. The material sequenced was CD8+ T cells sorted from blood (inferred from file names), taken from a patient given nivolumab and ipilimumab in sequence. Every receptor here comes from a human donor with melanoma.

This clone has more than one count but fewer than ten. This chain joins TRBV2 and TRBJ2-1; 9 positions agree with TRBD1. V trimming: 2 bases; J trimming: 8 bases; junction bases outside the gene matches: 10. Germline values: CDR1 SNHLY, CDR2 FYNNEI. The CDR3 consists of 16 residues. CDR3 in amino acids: CASSEMKDRGRDEQFF. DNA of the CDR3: TGTGCCAGCAGTGAAATGAAGGACAGGGGTAGGGATGAGCAGTTCTTC.

The CDR3 sequence is CASSLSYRVQETQYF. The DNA for the CDR3 is TGTGCCAGCAGCTTGAGCTACAGGGTCCAAGAGACCCAGTACTTC. The chain carries TRBV5-5 and TRBJ2-5; a weak D match, TRBD1 (6 bases). Germline CDR1 reads SGHKS; CDR2 reads YYEKEE (reference sequence). The ends were cut back, 1 base at V and 1 base at J, with 11 bases in the middle. The CDR3 is 15 amino acids.

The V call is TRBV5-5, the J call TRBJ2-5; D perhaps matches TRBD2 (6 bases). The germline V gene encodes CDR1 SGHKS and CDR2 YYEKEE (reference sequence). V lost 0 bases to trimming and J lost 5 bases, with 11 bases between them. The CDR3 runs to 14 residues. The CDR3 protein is CASSLVWGEETQYF. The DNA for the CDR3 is TGTGCCAGCAGCTTGGTTTGGGGGGAGGAGACCCAGTACTTC.

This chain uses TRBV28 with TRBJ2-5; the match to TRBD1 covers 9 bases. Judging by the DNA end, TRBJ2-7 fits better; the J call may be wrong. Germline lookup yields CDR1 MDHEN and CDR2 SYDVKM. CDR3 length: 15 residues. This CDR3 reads CASSPGTGRLSEQYF. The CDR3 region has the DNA TGTGCCAGCAGTCCCGGGACAGGGCGTCTCTCCGAGCAGTACTTC.

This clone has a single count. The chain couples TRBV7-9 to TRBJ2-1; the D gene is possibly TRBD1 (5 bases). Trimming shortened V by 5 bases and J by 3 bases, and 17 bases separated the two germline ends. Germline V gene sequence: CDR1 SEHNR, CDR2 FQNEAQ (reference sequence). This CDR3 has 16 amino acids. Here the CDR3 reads CASSPPAGNLYNEQFF. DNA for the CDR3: TGTGCCAGCAGCCCTCCCGCAGGGAACCTCTACAATGAGCAGTTCTTC.

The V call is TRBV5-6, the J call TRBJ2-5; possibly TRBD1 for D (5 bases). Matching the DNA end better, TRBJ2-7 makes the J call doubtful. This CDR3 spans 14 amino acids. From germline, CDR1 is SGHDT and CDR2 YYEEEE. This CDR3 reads CASSLAGQGYEQYF. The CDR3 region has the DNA TGTGCCAGCAGCTTGGCCGGTCAGGGCTACGAGCAGTACTTC.

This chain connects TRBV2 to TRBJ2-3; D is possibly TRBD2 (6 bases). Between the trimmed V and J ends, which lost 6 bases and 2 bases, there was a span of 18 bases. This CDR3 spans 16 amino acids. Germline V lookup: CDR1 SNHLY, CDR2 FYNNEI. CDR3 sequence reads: CASSPPGRDNTDTQYF. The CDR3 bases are TGTGCCAGCAGCCCCCCTGGGCGGGATAACACAGATACGCAGTATTTT.

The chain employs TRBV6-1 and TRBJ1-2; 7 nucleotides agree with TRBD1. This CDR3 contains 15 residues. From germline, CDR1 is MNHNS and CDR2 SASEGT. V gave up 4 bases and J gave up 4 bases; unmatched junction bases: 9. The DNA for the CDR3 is TGTGCCAGCAGTGTCGGGAGGGCAGGGGGCTATGGCTACACCTTC. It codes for CASSVGRAGGYGYTF.

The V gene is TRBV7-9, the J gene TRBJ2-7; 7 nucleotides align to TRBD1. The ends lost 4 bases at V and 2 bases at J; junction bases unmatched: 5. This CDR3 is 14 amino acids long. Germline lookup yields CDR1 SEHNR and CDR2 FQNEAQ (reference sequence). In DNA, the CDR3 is TGTGCCAGCAGCTCAACGGGACAGACCTACGAGCAGTACTTC. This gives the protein CASSSTGQTYEQYF.

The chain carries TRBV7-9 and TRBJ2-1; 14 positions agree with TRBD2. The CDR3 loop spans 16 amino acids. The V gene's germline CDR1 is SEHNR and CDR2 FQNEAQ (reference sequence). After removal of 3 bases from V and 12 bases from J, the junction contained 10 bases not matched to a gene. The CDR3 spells CASSLGTSGSWMGQFF. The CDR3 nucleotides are TGTGCCAGCAGCTTGGGGACTAGCGGGAGCTGGATGGGGCAGTTCTTC.

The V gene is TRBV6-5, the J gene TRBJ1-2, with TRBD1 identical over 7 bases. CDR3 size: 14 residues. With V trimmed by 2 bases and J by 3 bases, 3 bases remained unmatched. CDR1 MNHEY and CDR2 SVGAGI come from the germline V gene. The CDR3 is CASSYLGQDYGYTF. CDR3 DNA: TGTGCCAGCAGTTACCTAGGACAGGACTATGGCTACACCTTC.

In nucleotides, the CDR3 is TGTGCCAGCAGCTTCGCTCAGACAAACACTGAAGCTTTCTTT. It specifies CASSFAQTNTEAFF. V gene TRBV7-2 combines with J gene TRBJ1-1; D unclear. Trimming left V 3 bases short and J 2 bases short, with 10 bases between. The length of the CDR3 is 14 residues. Germline CDR1 reads SGHTA; CDR2 reads FQGNSA.

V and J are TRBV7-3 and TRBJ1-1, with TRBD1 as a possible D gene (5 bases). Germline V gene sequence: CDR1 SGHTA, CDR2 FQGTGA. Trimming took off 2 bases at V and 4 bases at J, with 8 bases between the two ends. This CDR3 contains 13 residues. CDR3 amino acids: CASSLFGGTEAFF. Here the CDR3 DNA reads TGTGCCAGCAGCTTATTCGGGGGCACTGAAGCTTTCTTT.

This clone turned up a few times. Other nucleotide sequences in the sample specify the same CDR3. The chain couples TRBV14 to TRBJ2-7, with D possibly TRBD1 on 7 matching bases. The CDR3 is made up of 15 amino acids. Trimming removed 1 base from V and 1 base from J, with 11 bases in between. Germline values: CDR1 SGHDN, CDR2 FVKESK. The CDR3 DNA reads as TGTGCCAGCAGCCAAGCGCAGGGGGGTTCCTACGAGCAGTACTTC. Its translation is CASSQAQGGSYEQYF.

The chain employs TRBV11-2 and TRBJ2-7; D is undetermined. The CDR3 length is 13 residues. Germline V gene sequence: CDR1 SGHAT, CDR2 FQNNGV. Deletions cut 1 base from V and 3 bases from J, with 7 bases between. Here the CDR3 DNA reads TGTGCCAGCAGCTTAGGGGTGGACTACGAGCAGTACGTC. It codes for CASSLGVDYEQYV.

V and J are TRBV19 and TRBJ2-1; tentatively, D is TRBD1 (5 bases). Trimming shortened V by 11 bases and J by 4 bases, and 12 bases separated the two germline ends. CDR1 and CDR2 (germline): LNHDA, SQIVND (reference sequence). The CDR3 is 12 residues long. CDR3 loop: CACTGFYNEQFF. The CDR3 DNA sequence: TGTGCCTGCACAGGTTTTTACAATGAGCAGTTCTTC.

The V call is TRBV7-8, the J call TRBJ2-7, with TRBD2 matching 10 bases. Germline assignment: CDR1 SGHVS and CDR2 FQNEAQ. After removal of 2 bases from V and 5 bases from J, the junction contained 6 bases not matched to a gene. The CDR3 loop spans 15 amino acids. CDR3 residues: CASSLYQREGDEQYV. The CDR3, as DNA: TGTGCCAGCAGCTTATACCAGCGGGAGGGCGACGAGCAGTACGTC.

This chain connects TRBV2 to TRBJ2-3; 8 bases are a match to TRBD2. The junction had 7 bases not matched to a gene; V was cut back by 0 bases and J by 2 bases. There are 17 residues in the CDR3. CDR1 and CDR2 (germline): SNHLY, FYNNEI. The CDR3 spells CASSEAAGREFTDTQYF. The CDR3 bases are TGTGCCAGCAGTGAAGCGGCCGGGAGGGAGTTCACAGATACGCAGTATTTT.

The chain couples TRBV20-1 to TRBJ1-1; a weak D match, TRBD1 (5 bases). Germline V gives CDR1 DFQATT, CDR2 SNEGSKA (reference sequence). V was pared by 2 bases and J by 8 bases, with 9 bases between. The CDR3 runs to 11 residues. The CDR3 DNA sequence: TGCAGTGCTAGATTGGGGCGAGAAGCTTTCTTT. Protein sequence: CSARLGREAFF.

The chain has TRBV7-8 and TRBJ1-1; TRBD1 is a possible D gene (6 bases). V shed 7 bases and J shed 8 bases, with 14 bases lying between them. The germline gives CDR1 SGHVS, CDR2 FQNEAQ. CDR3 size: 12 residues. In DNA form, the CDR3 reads TGTGCCAGCAACGAACCCGGGACAGAAGCTTTCTTT. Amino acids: CASNEPGTEAFF.

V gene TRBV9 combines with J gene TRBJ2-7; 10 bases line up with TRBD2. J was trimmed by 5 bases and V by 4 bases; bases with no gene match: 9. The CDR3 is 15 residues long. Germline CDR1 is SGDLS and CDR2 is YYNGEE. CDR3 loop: CASSPRTSGTHEQYF. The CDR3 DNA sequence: TGTGCCAGCAGCCCCCGGACTAGCGGCACCCACGAGCAGTACTTC.

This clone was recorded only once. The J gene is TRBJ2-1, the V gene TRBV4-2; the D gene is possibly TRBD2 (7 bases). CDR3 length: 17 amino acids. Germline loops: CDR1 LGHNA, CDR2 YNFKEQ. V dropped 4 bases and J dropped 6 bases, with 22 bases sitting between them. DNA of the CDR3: TGTGCCAGCAGCCTACTCCCCTTGGGGGGGCAGGGCAATGAGCAGTTCTTC. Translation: CASSLLPLGGQGNEQFF.

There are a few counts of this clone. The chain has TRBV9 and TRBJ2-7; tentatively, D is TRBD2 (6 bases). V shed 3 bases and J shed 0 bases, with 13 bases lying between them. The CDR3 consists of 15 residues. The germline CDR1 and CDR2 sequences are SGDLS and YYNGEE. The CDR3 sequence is CASSAGGAVSYEQYF. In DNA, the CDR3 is TGTGCCAGCAGCGCCGGGGGTGCTGTCTCCTACGAGCAGTACTTC.

As DNA, the CDR3 is TGCGCCAGCAGTTATACTAGCGGGAACACAGATACGCAGTATTTT. This translates into CASSYTSGNTDTQYF. V usage is TRBV4-3 and J usage is TRBJ2-3, with TRBD2 matching over 10 bases. This CDR3 spans 15 amino acids. V shed 6 bases, J shed 2 bases, and the junction held 5 bases outside the gene matches. Germline loops: CDR1 LGHNA, CDR2 YSLEER.

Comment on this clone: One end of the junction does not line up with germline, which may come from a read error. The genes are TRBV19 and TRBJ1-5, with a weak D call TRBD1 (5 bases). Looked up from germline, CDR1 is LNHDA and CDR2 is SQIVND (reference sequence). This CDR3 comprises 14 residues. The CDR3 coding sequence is TGCGCCAGCAGTGCCCTTGGGGGGAATCAGCCCCAGCATTTT. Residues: CASSALGGNQPQHF.

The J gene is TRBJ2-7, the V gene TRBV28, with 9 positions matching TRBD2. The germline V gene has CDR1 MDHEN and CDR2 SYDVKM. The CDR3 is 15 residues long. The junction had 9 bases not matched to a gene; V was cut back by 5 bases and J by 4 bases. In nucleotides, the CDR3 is TGTGCCAGCAGTCCCTGTTGCGGGAGGGCTTACGAGCAGTACTTC. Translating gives CASSPCCGRAYEQYF. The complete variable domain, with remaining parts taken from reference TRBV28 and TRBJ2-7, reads DVKVTQSSRYLVKRTGEKVFLECVQDMDHENMFWYRQDPGLGLRLIYFSYDVKMKEKGDIPEGYSVSREKKERFSLILESASTNQTSMYLCASSPCCGRAYEQYFGPGTRLTVT.